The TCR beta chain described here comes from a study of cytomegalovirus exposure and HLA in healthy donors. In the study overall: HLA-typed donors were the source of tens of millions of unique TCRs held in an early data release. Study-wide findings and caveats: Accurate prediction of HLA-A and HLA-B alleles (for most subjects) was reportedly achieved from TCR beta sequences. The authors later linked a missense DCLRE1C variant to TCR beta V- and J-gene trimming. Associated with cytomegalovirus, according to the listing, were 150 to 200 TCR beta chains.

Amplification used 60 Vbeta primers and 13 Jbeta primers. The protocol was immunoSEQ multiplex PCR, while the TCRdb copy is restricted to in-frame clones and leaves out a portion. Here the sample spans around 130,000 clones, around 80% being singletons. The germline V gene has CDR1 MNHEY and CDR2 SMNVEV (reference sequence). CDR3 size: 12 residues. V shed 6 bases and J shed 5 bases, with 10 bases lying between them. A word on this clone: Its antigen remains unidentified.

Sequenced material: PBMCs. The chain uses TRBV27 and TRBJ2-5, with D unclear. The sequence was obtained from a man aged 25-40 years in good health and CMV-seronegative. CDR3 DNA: TGTGCCAGCAGCGCCGGGTTTGAGACCCAGTACTTC. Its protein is CASSAGFETQYF.